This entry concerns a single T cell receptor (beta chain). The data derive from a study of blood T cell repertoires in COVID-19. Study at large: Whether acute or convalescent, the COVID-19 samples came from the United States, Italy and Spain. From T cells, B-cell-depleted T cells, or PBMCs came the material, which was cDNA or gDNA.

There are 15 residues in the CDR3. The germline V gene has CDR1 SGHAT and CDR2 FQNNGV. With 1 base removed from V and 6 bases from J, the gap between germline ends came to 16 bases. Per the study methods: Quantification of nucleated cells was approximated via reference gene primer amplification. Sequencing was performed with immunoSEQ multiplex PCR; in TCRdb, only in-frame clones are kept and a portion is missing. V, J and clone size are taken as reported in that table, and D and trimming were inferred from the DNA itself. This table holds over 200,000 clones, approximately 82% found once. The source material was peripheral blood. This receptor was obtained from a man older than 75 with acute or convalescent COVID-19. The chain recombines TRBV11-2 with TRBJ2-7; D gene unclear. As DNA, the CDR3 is TGTGCCAGCAGCTTAGGCGCACAGATCCCGATCGAGCAGTACTTC. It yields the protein CASSLGAQIPIEQYF.